The rows below give T cell receptor beta chains drawn from one sample of a study of blood T cell repertoires in COVID-19. Method: immunoSEQ multiplex PCR; TCRdb's copy keeps in-frame clones and lacks some. The sample includes 130,000 or so clones, approximately 82% of them seen just once. Material: peripheral blood. These TCRs come from a human donor in a cohort sampled during active COVID-19. The CDR3 runs from the conserved cysteine through the conserved F or W. The D gene is left open where the match is weak. The size field is filled for only some rows; it gives once, few, many or a size class.

D gene	clone size	V gene	CDR3 length	J gene	CDR3 protein	CDR3 DNA
.	.	TRBV5-1	13	TRBJ2-1	CASRAEGVLRIVF	TGCGCCAGCAGGGCCGAAGGGGTACTCCGGATTGTCTTC
TRBD1	few	TRBV28	16	TRBJ1-5	CASTLLGTGGNQPQHF	TGTGCCAGCACCCTGCTTGGGACAGGGGGCAATCAGCCCCAGCATTTT
.	.	TRBV5-1	15	TRBJ1-4	CASSPSRILDEKLFF	TGCGCCAGCAGCCCGAGTCGAATTTTGGATGAAAAACTGTTTTTT
TRBD2	once	TRBV6-6	15	TRBJ2-3	CASSLGLAEIDTQYF	TGTGCCAGCAGTCTGGGACTAGCGGAGATAGATACGCAGTATTTT
.	.	TRBV10-3	14	TRBJ2-3	CATSKAGGADTQYF	TGTGCCACCTCAAAGGCGGGCGGGGCAGATACGCAGTATTTT
TRBD1	once	TRBV28	15	TRBJ1-2	CASIKPSLGQYGYTF	TGTGCCAGCATCAAGCCCTCTCTGGGACAGTATGGCTACACCTTC
.	.	TRBV18	14	TRBJ2-7	CASSPGGGSYEQYF	TGTGCCAGCTCACCAGGGGGCGGGAGTTACGAGCAGTACTTC
TRBD2	few	TRBV7-3	14	TRBJ2-2	CASSFTSATGELFF	TGTGCCAGCAGCTTCACTAGCGCCACCGGGGAGCTGTTTTTT
TRBD2	.	TRBV27	18	TRBJ2-1	CASSPAGLAGDSNNEQFF	TGTGCCAGCAGTCCTGCAGGACTAGCGGGAGATAGTAACAATGAGCAGTTCTTC
TRBD2	.	TRBV19	15	TRBJ2-1	CASTSGRGSYNEQFF	TGTGCCAGTACCTCCGGGCGGGGGTCCTACAATGAGCAGTTCTTC
TRBD1	once	TRBV7-2	15	TRBJ2-1	CASSLIRDRGHEQFF	TGTGCCAGCAGCTTAATCCGGGACAGGGGACATGAGCAGTTCTTC